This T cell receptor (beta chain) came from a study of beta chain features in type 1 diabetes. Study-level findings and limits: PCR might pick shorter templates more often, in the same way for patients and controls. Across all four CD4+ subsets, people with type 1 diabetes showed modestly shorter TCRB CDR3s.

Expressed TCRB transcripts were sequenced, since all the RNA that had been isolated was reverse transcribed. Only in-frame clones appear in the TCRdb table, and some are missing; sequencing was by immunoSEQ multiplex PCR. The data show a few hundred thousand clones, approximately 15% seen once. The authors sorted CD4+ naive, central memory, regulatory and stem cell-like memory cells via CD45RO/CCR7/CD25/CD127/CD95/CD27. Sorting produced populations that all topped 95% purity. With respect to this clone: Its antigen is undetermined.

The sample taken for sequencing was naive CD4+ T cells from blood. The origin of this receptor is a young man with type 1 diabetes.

The CDR3 region is CASSLSTGVDEQFF. In nucleotides, the CDR3 is TGTGCCAGCAGCTTAAGTACAGGGGTCGATGAGCAGTTCTTC. This rearrangement joins TRBV7-9 to TRBJ2-1; 7 bases align to TRBD1. This CDR3 region has 14 residues. Per the germline V gene, CDR1 is SEHNR and CDR2 is FQNEAQ (reference sequence). V trimming: 2 bases; J trimming: 8 bases; junction bases outside the gene matches: 6.